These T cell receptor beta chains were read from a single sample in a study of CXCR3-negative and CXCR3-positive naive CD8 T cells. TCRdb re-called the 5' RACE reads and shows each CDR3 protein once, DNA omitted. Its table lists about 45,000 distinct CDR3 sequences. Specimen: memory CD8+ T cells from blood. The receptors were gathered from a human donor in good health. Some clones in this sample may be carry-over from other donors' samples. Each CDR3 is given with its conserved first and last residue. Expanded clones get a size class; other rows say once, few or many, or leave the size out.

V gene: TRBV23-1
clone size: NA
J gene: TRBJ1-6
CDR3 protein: CASSPDIGGPSSYNSPLHF

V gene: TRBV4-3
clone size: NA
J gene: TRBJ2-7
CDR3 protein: CASSQDRRLAYEQYF

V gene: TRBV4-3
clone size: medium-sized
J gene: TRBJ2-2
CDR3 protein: CASSQEGAAGGPGELFF

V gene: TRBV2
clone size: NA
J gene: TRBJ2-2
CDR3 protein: CASSESTGELFF

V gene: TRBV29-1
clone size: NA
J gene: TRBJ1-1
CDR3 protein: CSVAPGTMNTEAFF

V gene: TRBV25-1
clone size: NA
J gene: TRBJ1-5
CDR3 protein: CASSTGGDGQPQHF

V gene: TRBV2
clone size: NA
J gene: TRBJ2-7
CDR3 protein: CASLIQEQKYPQGASSYEQYF

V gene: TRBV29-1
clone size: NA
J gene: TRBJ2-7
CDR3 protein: CSVMTGDTVYEQYF

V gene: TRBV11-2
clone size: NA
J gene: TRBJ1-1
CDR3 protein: CASSRTTNTEAFF

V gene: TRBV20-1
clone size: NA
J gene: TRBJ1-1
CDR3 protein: CSARVGDRNTEAFF